This T cell receptor (beta chain) was sequenced during a study of shared clonotypes between healthy human individuals. Germline V gene lookup returns CDR1 MDHEN and CDR2 SYDVKM. Trimming removed 5 bases from V and 5 bases from J, with 12 bases in between. This CDR3 contains 13 residues. Unsorted samples drew genomic DNA from tens of millions of PBMCs. Deep was the level used in running the assay. The table came from immunoSEQ multiplex PCR; TCRdb's copy has only in-frame clones and leaves some out. The sample has 400,000 to 500,000 clones, 75% to 85% seen once. This clone has more than one count but fewer than ten. Its antigen is not known. Broader study findings: Researchers sampled only blood; tissue repertoires likely differ. It was anticipated that sequencing depth would influence how many clonotypes donors shared.

The chain joins TRBV28 to TRBJ2-5; no reliable D call. Sequencing input: PBMCs. This TCR was sampled from a woman in her thirties or forties in good health. Some clones in this sample may be carry-over from other donors' samples. CDR3 in amino acids: CASSPGLGETQYF. The CDR3 coding sequence is TGTGCCAGCAGTCCTGGGCTTGGGGAGACCCAGTACTTC.